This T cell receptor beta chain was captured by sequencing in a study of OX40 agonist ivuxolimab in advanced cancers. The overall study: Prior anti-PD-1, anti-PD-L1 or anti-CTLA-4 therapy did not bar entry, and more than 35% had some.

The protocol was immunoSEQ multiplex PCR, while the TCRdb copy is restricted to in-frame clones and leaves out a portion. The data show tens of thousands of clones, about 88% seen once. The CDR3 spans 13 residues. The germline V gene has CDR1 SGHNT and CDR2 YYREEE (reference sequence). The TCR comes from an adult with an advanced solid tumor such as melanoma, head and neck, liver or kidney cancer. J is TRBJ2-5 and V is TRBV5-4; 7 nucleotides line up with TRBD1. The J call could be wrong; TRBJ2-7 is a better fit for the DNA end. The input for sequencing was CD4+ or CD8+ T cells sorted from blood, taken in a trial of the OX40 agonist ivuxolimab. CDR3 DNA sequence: TGTGCCAGCAGCTCGGGACAGAGGTACGAGCAGTACTTC. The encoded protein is CASSSGQRYEQYF.